One and the same sample provided the 22 T cell receptor beta chains below, sequenced in a study of blood T cell repertoires in COVID-19. Here immunoSEQ multiplex PCR was the method, and the copy in TCRdb shows in-frame clones only, minus some. The sample gives approximately 39,000 clones, around 86% of which show up once; 24% is in the top ten. Sequenced: peripheral blood. Receptor source: a man in his forties or fifties with active or convalescent COVID-19.

This rearrangement joins TRBV6-5 to TRBJ2-7; tentatively, D is TRBD1 (6 bases). Between the trimmed V and J ends, which lost 4 bases and 6 bases, there was a span of 13 bases. CDR3 length: 13 residues. The V gene's germline CDR1 is MNHEY and CDR2 SVGAGI. The CDR3 sequence is CASSSQGGGEQYV. The CDR3 DNA reads TGTGCCAGCAGTTCACAGGGTGGGGGCGAGCAGTACGTC.

The CDR3: CASSSGLSSSGNTIYF. DNA for the CDR3: TGTGCCAGCAGCTCGGGACTTTCCAGCTCTGGAAACACCATATATTTT. This sequence joins TRBV5-8 and TRBJ1-3, with a weak D call TRBD1 (5 bases). The germline gives CDR1 SGHTS, CDR2 YDEGEE. The V end was cut by 3 bases, the J end by 0 bases, with 13 bases between. CDR3 length: 16 residues.

The chain has TRBV6-1 and TRBJ2-5; no clear D. CDR1 MNHNS and CDR2 SASEGT come from the germline V gene. Trimming pared 2 bases from V and 4 bases from J, leaving 5 bases between. The CDR3 is 12 amino acids. CDR3 sequence (DNA): TGTGCCAGCAGTGAACGCGCAGAGACCCAGTACTTC. It yields the protein CASSERAETQYF.

Of note for this clone: The junction departs from germline at one end; a sequencing error may be responsible. The rearrangement links TRBV2 to TRBJ1-4, with D perhaps matching TRBD1 (6 bases). Germline V gene data show CDR1 as SNHLY and CDR2 as FYNNEI. This CDR3 has 15 residues. The CDR3 bases are TGTGCCAACAGTGCATTCGGGACAAATACTGAAAAACTGTTTTTT. This sequence encodes CANSAFGTNTEKLFF.

The chain links TRBV19 to TRBJ1-2, with D maybe TRBD1 (6 bases). The germline V gene encodes CDR1 LNHDA and CDR2 SQIVND (reference sequence). The ends were cut back, 2 bases at V and 2 bases at J, with 12 bases in the middle. The CDR3 has 15 amino acids. This CDR3 is CASSIIDRLNYGYTF. CDR3 DNA: TGTGCCAGTAGTATAATAGACAGGCTAAACTATGGCTACACCTTC.

This rearrangement joins TRBV19 to TRBJ2-4; D not certain. V was pared by 3 bases and J by 9 bases, with 6 bases between. The CDR3 has 11 residues. Germline V gives CDR1 LNHDA, CDR2 SQIVND (reference sequence). The CDR3 DNA reads TGTGCCAGTAGTATGTCTAGCATTCAGTACTTC. Its translation is CASSMSSIQYF.

This clone has a single count. The rearrangement uses TRBV9 and TRBJ1-1; 8 bases map to TRBD1. V was clipped by 3 bases and J by 2 bases; unmatched bases: 6. This CDR3 is built from 15 residues. Germline V gene data show CDR1 as SGDLS and CDR2 as YYNGEE. CDR3 protein: CASSAAGTGNTEAFF. Here the CDR3 DNA reads TGTGCCAGCAGCGCCGCCGGGACAGGAAACACTGAAGCTTTCTTT.

V usage is TRBV7-2 and J usage is TRBJ2-7; 8 nucleotides match TRBD1. V lost 3 bases, J lost 3 bases, and 4 bases stayed unmatched. Germline V CDR1 and CDR2: SGHTA, FQGNSA. CDR3 length equals 14 residues. DNA for the CDR3: TGTGCCAGCAGCTTCGACAGGGGATACTACGAGCAGTACTTC. Its protein product is CASSFDRGYYEQYF.

The V and J genes are TRBV7-8 and TRBJ2-7; a weak D match, TRBD1 (5 bases). The V gene's germline CDR1 is SGHVS and CDR2 FQNEAQ. CDR3 length: 13 residues. Trimming removed 5 bases at V and 7 bases at J, with 15 bases between. DNA of the CDR3: TGTGCCAGCAGCCCTCACAGGTCCGGGGAGCAGTACGTC. It specifies CASSPHRSGEQYV.

The chain employs TRBV6-5 and TRBJ1-5; possible D gene TRBD1, 6 bases. Trimming shortened V by 6 bases and J by 6 bases, and 9 bases separated the two germline ends. CDR1 and CDR2 from the germline V gene are MNHEY and SVGAGI. The CDR3 has 12 amino acids. CDR3 bases: TGTGCCAGCAGCACAGGGATTCAGCCCCAGCATTTT. Encoded protein: CASSTGIQPQHF.

The chain carries TRBV14 and TRBJ1-2; D not certain. Trimming left V 1 base short and J 4 bases short, with 19 bases between. There are 17 residues in the CDR3. CDR1 is SGHDN, CDR2 FVKESK, per germline. The chain's CDR3 is CASSQGREGILRYGYTF. The CDR3 DNA sequence: TGTGCCAGCAGCCAAGGTCGGGAGGGTATCCTTCGCTATGGCTACACCTTC.

The CDR3 spells CASSFSTIPTEAFF. For the CDR3, the DNA is TGTGCCAGCAGCTTCTCGACTATACCCACTGAAGCTTTCTTT. The rearrangement links TRBV7-9 to TRBJ1-1; D remains unclear. Per the germline V gene, CDR1 is SEHNR and CDR2 is FQNEAQ (reference sequence). V was trimmed by 3 bases and J by 4 bases, leaving 12 bases between them. The CDR3 extends over 14 amino acids. Full variable domain (outside the CDR3, taken from reference TRBV7-9 and TRBJ1-1): DTGVSQNPRHKITKRGQNVTFRCDPISEHNRLYWYRQTLGQGPEFLTYFQNEAQLEKSRLLSDRFSAERPKGSFSTLEIQRTEQGDSAMYLCASSFSTIPTEAFFGQGTRLTVV.

The chain joins TRBV7-9 to TRBJ2-1; 11 bases align to TRBD1. J lost 3 bases, V lost 6 bases, and 7 bases had no gene match. Germline lookup yields CDR1 SEHNR and CDR2 FQNEAQ (reference sequence). There are 16 residues in the CDR3. DNA for the CDR3: TGTGCCAGCAGTTTAACCGGGACAGGGGGCTACAATGAGCAGTTCTTC. It translates to CASSLTGTGGYNEQFF. The full variable domain, in which reference TRBV7-9 and TRBJ2-1 provide the parts outside the CDR3, is DTGVSQNPRHKITKRGQNVTFRCDPISEHNRLYWYRQTLGQGPEFLTYFQNEAQLEKSRLLSDRFSAERPKGSFSTLEIQRTEQGDSAMYLCASSLTGTGGYNEQFFGPGTRLTVL.

The chain has TRBV24-1 and TRBJ1-2; 9 bases match TRBD1. Germline V lookup: CDR1 KGHDR, CDR2 SFDVKD. V was pared by 9 bases and J by 3 bases, with 7 bases of the junction left unmatched. This CDR3 is 14 amino acids long. The CDR3 reads CATGTGYPDYGYTF. DNA of the CDR3: TGTGCCACCGGGACAGGGTATCCGGACTATGGCTACACCTTC.

The V call is TRBV6-6, the J call TRBJ1-2; maybe TRBD1 (5 bases). Between the trimmed V and J ends, which lost 6 bases and 4 bases, there was a span of 15 bases. Looked up from germline, CDR1 is MNHNY and CDR2 is SVGAGI (reference sequence). The CDR3 has 14 residues. The CDR3 DNA is TGTGCCAGCAGGCCGGGCGGGGGTAGCTATGGCTACACCTTC. Protein product: CASRPGGGSYGYTF.

CDR3 nucleotide sequence: TGTGCCAGTAGTTTTACAGGGGGCGGCTACACCTTC. Its protein product is CASSFTGGGYTF. V is TRBV19 and J is TRBJ1-2; 9 bases align to TRBD1. Trimming at V came to 5 bases and at J to 8 bases, leaving 3 bases not matched to a gene. The CDR3 is 12 residues long. CDR1 LNHDA and CDR2 SQIVND come from the germline V gene (reference sequence). The complete variable domain, with remaining parts taken from reference TRBV19 and TRBJ1-2, reads DGGITQSPKYLFRKEGQNVTLSCEQNLNHDAMYWYRQDPGQGLRLIYYSQIVNDFQKGDIAEGYSVSREKKESFPLTVTSAQKNPTAFYLCASSFTGGGYTFGSGTRLTVV.

V is TRBV5-1 and J is TRBJ1-4; 8 nucleotides line up with TRBD1. CDR1 and CDR2 (germline): SGHRS, YFSETQ. This CDR3 has 16 amino acids. The V gene end was trimmed by 2 bases and the J gene end by 8 bases; junction bases not matched to a gene: 11. This chain's CDR3 is CASSLTPGGGLEKLFF. In DNA, the CDR3 is TGCGCCAGCAGCTTAACCCCAGGGGGCGGGTTGGAAAAACTGTTTTTT.

This clone was detected only once. DNA of the CDR3: TGTGCCAGCAGCAAAATGAGGGGGGAGACCCAGTACTTC. Translation gives CASSKMRGETQYF. The chain has TRBV21-1 and TRBJ2-5; the table gives TRBD1 as D, unverified against the DNA. TRBV21-1 corresponds to a pseudogene. The CDR3 consists of 13 residues.

The chain employs TRBV20-1 and TRBJ2-7, with D possibly matching TRBD2 (6 bases). Germline V gives CDR1 DFQATT, CDR2 SNEGSKA (reference sequence). The V end was cut by 3 bases, the J end by 6 bases, with 18 bases between. This CDR3 is built from 14 residues. The CDR3 nucleotides read TGCAGTGCTAGTTTCCAAAGGAAAGCGGGCGAGCAGTACTTC. Its translation is CSASFQRKAGEQYF.

This chain uses TRBV6-5 with TRBJ2-5; the D gene is possibly TRBD2 (6 bases). The CDR3 has 14 residues. The germline V and J ends were trimmed by 5 bases and 4 bases, with 14 bases remaining between them. Germline values: CDR1 MNHEY, CDR2 SVGAGI. The CDR3 region has the DNA TGTGCCAGCAGTCTCGGGGGTCGAGCAGAGACCCAGTACTTC. This codes for CASSLGGRAETQYF.

The genes are TRBV6-6 and TRBJ1-6; D possibly corresponds to TRBD1 (5 bases). Germline V lookup: CDR1 MNHNY, CDR2 SVGAGI (reference sequence). With 7 bases removed from V and 4 bases from J, the gap between germline ends came to 17 bases. This CDR3 is built from 16 residues. DNA for the CDR3: TGTGCCAGCACCCCGCGTGACAGAGATTATAATTCACCCCTCCACTTT. Amino acids: CASTPRDRDYNSPLHF.

The V call is TRBV18, the J call TRBJ1-3; D gene uncertain. V lost 1 base and J 0 bases, leaving 7 bases between the germline ends. Germline CDR1 is KGHSH and CDR2 is LQKENI. The CDR3 totals 15 residues. The CDR3 DNA is TGTGCCAGCTCACCACTCGTTATCTCTGGAAACACCATATATTTT. Translated, it gives CASSPLVISGNTIYF.